A single sample gave rise to the 3 T cell receptor beta chains below, sequenced in a study of T cells in Graves' hyperthyroidism and ophthalmopathy. From RNA transcripts, TCR beta CDR3 regions were amplified. First-round RT-PCR of the TCR CDR3 relied on the HTBI primer set. TCRdb reprocessed the multiplex PCR reads via MiXCR and lists one record per CDR3 protein. Of 650,000 to 700,000 distinct CDR3 sequences listed, 15% to 20% are singletons. Sequenced: blood. Receptor source: a man between 45 and 60 years old with Graves' hyperthyroidism.

V usage is TRBV6-5 and J usage is TRBJ1-2; D unresolved. The germline V gene encodes CDR1 MNHEY and CDR2 SVGAGI. This CDR3 is built from 15 residues. The V gene lost 0 bases and the J gene lost 3 bases, with 11 bases spanning the gap. For the CDR3, the DNA is TGTGCCAGCAGTTACTCGTCTGAGGGTCACTATGGCTACACCTTC. This translates into CASSYSSEGHYGYTF.

This clonotype appeared many times. The chain links TRBV12-3 or TRBV12-4 to TRBJ1-1, with 9 bases that match TRBD1. Germline trimming cut 6 bases from V and 10 bases from J; bases unmatched to any gene: 15. This CDR3 is 15 amino acids long. CDR3 sequence: CASSQPQGAGVGAFF. Here the CDR3 DNA reads TGTGCCAGCAGCCAGCCACAGGGGGCGGGTGTCGGAGCTTTCTTT.

The rearrangement joins TRBV7-9 to TRBJ2-7, with 14 bases fitting TRBD2. The ends lost 0 bases at V and 5 bases at J; junction bases unmatched: 3. This CDR3 has 16 residues. Germline CDR1 reads SEHNR; CDR2 reads FQNEAQ (reference sequence). Here the CDR3 DNA reads TGTGCCAGCAGCTTAGCAGGGACTAGCGGGAGTCACGAGCAGTACTTC. This encodes CASSLAGTSGSHEQYF. Filled out from reference TRBV7-9 and TRBJ2-7, the complete variable domain reads DTGVSQNPRHKITKRGQNVTFRCDPISEHNRLYWYRQTLGQGPEFLTYFQNEAQLEKSRLLSDRFSAERPKGSFSTLEIQRTEQGDSAMYLCASSLAGTSGSHEQYFGPGTRLTVT.